The clone carrying this T cell receptor beta chain was detected a few times. Its target is unknown. These data come from a study of T cells in Graves' hyperthyroidism and ophthalmopathy. Overall study: Any treatment followed the collection of peripheral blood at initial diagnosis.

The CDR3 is 15 amino acids. J gave up 0 bases and V 3 bases, and 1 base lay outside the gene matches. Per germline, CDR1 LNHDA and CDR2 SQIVND (reference sequence). Amplification yielded TCR beta CDR3 regions, with RNA transcripts as the source. HTBI primers were used for first-round RT-PCR of the TCR CDR3. TCRdb ran MiXCR on the multiplex PCR reads and lists one entry per CDR3 protein. The sample yields 350,000 to 450,000 distinct CDR3 sequences, around an eighth seen once. Study-wide points: Most thyroid clonotypes with frequency above 0.001 were detected in blood.

Enrolled ophthalmopathy patients presented with a Clinical Activity Score of at least 3, a NOSPECS grade of at least 4, and disease duration under 3 months. Patients showing uncontrolled infection, other autoimmune disease, pregnancy or lactation were ineligible. V is TRBV19 and J is TRBJ2-1, with 8 positions matching TRBD1. The receptor's source is a man aged 45-65 years with Graves' ophthalmopathy. Sequenced material: blood. The CDR3 loop reads CASSITGGSYNEQFF. The CDR3 coding sequence is TGTGCCAGTAGTATTACAGGGGGCTCCTACAATGAGCAGTTCTTC. Full variable domain (rest looked up from reference TRBV19 and TRBJ2-1): DGGITQSPKYLFRKEGQNVTLSCEQNLNHDAMYWYRQDPGQGLRLIYYSQIVNDFQKGDIAEGYSVSREKKESFPLTVTSAQKNPTAFYLCASSITGGSYNEQFFGPGTRLTVL.